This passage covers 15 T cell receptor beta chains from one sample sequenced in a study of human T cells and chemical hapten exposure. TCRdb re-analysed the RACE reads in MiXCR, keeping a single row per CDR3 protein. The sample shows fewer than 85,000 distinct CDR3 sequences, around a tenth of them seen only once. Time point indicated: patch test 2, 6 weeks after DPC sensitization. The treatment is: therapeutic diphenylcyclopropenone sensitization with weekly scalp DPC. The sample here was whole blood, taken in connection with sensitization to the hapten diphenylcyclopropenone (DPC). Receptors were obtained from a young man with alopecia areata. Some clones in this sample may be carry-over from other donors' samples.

CDR3 DNA: TGTGCCAGCAGCAGTGGACAGCCCCTGATAAACTCCTATAATTCACCCCTCCACTTT. Its translation: CASSSGQPLINSYNSPLHF. The genes are TRBV3-1 and TRBJ1-6, with a tentative D call TRBD1 (6 bases). Germline CDR1 reads LGHDT; CDR2 reads YNNKEL (reference sequence). CDR3 length: 19 amino acids. The V and J ends lost 5 bases and 0 bases respectively, with 20 bases between them.

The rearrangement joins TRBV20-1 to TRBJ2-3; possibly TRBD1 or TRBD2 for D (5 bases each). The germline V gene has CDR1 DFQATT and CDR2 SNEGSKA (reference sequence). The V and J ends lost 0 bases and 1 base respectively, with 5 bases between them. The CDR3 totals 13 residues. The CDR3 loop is CSAREGGTDTQYF. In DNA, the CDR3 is TGCAGTGCTAGAGAGGGGGGCACAGATACGCAGTATTTT.

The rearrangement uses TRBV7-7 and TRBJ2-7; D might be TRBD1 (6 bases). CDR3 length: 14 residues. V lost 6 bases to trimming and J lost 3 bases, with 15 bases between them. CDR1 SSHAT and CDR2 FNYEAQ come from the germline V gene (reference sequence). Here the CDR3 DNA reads TGTGCCAGCAGTCTAAACCCGGACAGCTACGAGCAGTACTTC. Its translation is CASSLNPDSYEQYF.

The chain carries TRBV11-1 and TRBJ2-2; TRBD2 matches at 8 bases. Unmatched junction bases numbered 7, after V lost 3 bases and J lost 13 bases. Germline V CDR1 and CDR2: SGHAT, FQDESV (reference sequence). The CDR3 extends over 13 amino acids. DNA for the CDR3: TGTGCCAGCAGCTTCGCGGGGGGCCGCGGGCTGTTTTTT. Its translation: CASSFAGGRGLFF.

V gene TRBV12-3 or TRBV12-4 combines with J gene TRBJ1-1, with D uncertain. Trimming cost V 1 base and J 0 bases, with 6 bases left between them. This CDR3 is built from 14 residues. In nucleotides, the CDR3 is TGTGCCAGCAGTTTAGACACCTTGAACACTGAAGCTTTCTTT. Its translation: CASSLDTLNTEAFF.

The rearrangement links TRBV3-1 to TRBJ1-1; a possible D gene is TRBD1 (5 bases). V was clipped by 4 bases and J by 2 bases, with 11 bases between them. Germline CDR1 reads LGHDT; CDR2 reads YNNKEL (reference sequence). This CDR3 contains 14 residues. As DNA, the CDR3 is TGTGCCAGCAGCCGGGGGGTATTCAACACTGAAGCTTTCTTT. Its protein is CASSRGVFNTEAFF.

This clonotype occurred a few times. The CDR3 protein is CASSLGANQPQHF. CDR3 DNA sequence: TGCGCCAGCAGCCTTGGTGCAAATCAGCCCCAGCATTTT. The chain recombines TRBV4-3 with TRBJ1-5; no clear D. Trimming pared 4 bases from V and 4 bases from J, leaving 8 bases between. Per germline, CDR1 LGHNA and CDR2 YSLEER. The CDR3 extends over 13 amino acids.

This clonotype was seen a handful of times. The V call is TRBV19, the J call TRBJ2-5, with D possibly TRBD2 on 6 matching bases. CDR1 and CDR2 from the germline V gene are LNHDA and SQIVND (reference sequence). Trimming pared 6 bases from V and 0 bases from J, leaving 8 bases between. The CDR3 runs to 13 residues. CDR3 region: CASSPSDQETQYF. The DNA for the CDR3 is TGTGCCAGTAGCCCTAGCGACCAAGAGACCCAGTACTTC.

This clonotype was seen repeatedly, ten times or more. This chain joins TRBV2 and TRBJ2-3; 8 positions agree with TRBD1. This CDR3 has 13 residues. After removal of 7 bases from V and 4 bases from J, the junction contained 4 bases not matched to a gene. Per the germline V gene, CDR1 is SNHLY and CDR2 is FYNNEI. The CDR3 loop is CASKDRVADTQYF. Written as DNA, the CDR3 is TGTGCCAGCAAGGACAGGGTGGCAGATACGCAGTATTTT.

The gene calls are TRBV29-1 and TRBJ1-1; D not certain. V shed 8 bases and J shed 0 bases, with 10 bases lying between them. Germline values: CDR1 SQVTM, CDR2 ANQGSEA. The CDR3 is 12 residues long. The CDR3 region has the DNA TGCAGCACCCGACCCATGAACACTGAAGCTTTCTTT. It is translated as CSTRPMNTEAFF.

The CDR3 spells CASTQLGALEQYF. The CDR3 DNA reads TGCGCCAGTACCCAACTGGGGGCCCTCGAGCAGTACTTC. V usage is TRBV10-1 and J usage is TRBJ2-7, with D perhaps matching TRBD1 (6 bases). V shed 9 bases and J shed 6 bases, with 18 bases lying between them. Germline V CDR1 and CDR2: WNHNN, SYGVQD (reference sequence). The CDR3 consists of 13 residues.

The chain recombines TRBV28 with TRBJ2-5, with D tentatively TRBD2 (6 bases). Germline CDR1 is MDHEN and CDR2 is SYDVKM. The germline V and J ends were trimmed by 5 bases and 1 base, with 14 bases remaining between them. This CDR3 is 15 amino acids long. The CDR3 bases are TGTGCCAGCAGTCCTCCTGGAGGGAGCCAAGAGACCCAGTACTTC. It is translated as CASSPPGGSQETQYF.

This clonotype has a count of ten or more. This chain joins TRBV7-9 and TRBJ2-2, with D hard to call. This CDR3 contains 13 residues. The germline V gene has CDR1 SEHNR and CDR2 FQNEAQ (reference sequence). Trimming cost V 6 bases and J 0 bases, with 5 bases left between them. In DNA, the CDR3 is TGTGCCAGCAGTCGATCGAACACCGGGGAGCTGTTTTTT. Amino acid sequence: CASSRSNTGELFF.

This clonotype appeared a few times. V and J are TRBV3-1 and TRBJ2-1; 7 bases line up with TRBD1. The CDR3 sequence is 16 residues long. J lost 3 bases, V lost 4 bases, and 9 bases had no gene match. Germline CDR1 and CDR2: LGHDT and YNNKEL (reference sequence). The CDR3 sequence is CASSPHRGIHYNEQFF. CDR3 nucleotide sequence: TGTGCCAGCAGCCCCCACAGGGGAATCCACTACAATGAGCAGTTCTTC.

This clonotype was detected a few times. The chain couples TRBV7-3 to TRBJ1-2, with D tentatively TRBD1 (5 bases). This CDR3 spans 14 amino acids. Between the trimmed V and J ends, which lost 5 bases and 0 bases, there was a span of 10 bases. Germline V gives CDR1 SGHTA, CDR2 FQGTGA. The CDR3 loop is CASSPSRANYGYTF. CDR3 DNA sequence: TGTGCCAGCAGCCCTTCCAGGGCTAACTATGGCTACACCTTC.